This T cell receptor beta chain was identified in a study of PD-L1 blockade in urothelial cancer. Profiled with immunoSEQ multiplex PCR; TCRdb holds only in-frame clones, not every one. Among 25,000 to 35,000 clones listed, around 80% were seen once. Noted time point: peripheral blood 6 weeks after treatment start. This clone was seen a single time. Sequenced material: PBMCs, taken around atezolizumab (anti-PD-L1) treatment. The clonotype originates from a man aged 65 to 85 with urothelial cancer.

This chain's CDR3 is CASSIRDSTYNEQFF. In nucleotides, the CDR3 is TGTGCCAGTAGTATCCGGGACAGTACATACAATGAGCAGTTCTTC. The V and J genes are TRBV19 and TRBJ2-1; TRBD1 matches 7 bases. Germline CDR1 LNHDA, CDR2 SQIVND (reference sequence). CDR3 length: 15 amino acids. V shed 3 bases and J 4 bases; nucleotides not matched to a gene: 6.